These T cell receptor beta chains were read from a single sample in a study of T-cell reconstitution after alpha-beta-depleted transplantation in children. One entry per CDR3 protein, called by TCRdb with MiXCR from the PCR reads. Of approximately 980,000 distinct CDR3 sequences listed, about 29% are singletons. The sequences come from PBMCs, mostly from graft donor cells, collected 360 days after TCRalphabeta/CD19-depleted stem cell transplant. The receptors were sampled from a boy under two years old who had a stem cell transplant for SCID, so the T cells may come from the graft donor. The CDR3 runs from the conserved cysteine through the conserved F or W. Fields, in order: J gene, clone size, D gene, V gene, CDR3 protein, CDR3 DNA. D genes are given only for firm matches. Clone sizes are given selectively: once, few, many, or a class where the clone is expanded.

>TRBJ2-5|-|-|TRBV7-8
CASSLPRFGQGKTQYF
TGTGCCAGCAGCTTACCCCGGTTCGGGCAGGGAAAGACCCAGTACTTC
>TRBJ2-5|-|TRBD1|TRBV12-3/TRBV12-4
CASSFGDHTGGGETQYF
TGTGCCAGCAGTTTCGGGGACCACACAGGGGGAGGAGAGACCCAGTACTTC
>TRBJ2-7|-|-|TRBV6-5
CASSYRTRSSYEQYF
TGTGCCAGCAGTTATAGAACACGAAGCTCCTACGAGCAGTACTTC
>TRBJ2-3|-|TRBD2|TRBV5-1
CASSMDPSGGIDTQYF
TGCGCCAGCAGCATGGACCCTAGCGGGGGGATAGATACGCAGTATTTT
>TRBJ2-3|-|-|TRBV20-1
CSASLWGTDTQYF
TGCAGTGCTAGCCTATGGGGCACAGATACGCAGTATTTT
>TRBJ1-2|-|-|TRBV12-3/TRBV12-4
CASRIGVGHGYTF
TGTGCCAGCAGGATCGGAGTGGGCCATGGCTACACCTTC
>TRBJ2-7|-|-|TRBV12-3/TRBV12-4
CASTSGASYEQYF
TGTGCCAGCACCTCGGGGGCTTCCTACGAGCAGTACTTC
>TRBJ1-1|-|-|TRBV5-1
CASSHTLNTEAFF
TGCGCCAGCAGCCACACACTGAACACTGAAGCTTTCTTT
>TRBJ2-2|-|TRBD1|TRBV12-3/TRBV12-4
CASSFPQGAPGELFF
TGTGCCAGCAGTTTTCCGCAGGGGGCGCCCGGGGAGCTGTTTTTT
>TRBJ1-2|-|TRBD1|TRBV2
CASRQGTGGYGYTF
TGTGCCAGCAGACAAGGGACAGGGGGCTATGGCTACACCTTC
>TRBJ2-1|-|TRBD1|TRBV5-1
CASSFGWGFGQGGDEQFF
TGCGCCAGCAGCTTTGGTTGGGGTTTCGGACAGGGAGGAGATGAGCAGTTCTTC
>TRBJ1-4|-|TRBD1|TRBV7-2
CASSYRGTNEKLFF
TGTGCCAGCAGCTACAGGGGAACTAATGAAAAACTGTTTTTT
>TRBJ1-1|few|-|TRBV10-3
CAISEFGPGPNTEAFF
-
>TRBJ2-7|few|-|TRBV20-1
CSAKSPDSHGSYEQYF
TGCAGTGCAAAGTCGCCAGACAGCCACGGGTCCTACGAGCAGTACTTC
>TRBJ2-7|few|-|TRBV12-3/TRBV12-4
CASSFWAGVYEQYF
TGTGCCAGCAGTTTCTGGGCAGGGGTGTACGAGCAGTACTTC
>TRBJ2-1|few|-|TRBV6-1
CASSSEWEGDLYNEQFF
TGTGCCAGCAGTAGCGAATGGGAGGGGGACCTCTACAATGAGCAGTTCTTC
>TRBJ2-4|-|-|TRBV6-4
CASSALLGGIQYF
TGTGCCAGCAGTGCCCTGCTGGGGGGCATTCAGTACTTC
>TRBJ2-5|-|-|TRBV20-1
CSASPQGWDQETQYF
TGCAGTGCTAGTCCGCAGGGATGGGATCAAGAGACCCAGTACTTC
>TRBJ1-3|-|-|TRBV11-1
CASRVSGLSSTASGNTIYF
TGTGCCAGCAGAGTATCGGGACTCTCCTCAACCGCGTCTGGAAACACCATATATTTT
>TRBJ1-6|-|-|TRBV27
CASSFGTYNSPLHF
TGTGCCAGCAGTTTCGGCACCTATAATTCACCCCTCCACTTT
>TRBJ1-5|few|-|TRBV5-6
CASSLGAPTLNQPQHF
TGTGCCAGCAGCTTGGGGGCCCCGACGCTGAATCAGCCCCAGCATTTT
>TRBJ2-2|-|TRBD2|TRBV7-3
CASSPVGGTSGAGELFF
TGTGCCAGCAGCCCAGTTGGGGGGACTAGCGGCGCCGGGGAGCTGTTTTTT
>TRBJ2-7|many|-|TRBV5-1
CASSLQPKGSYEQYF
TGCGCCAGCAGCTTGCAGCCGAAGGGCTCCTACGAGCAGTACTTC
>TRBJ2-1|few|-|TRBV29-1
CSVSRGNEQFF
TGCAGCGTTTCCAGGGGAAATGAGCAGTTCTTC
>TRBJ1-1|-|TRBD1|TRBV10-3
CAISDRGDRAEAFF
TGTGCCATCAGTGATAGGGGGGACAGGGCAGAAGCTTTCTTT
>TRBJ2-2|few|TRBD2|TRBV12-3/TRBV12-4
CASSFRAGGANTGELFF
TGTGCCAGCAGTTTTCGAGCGGGGGGCGCGAACACCGGGGAGCTGTTTTTT
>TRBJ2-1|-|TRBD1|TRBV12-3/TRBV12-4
CASSRTGGIYEQFF
TGTGCCAGCAGCCGGACAGGGGGCATCTATGAGCAGTTCTTC
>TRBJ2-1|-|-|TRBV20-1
CSARDVAHNEQFF
TGCAGTGCTAGAGATGTGGCTCACAATGAGCAGTTCTTC
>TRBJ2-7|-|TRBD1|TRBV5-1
CASSTQPGQGSYEQYF
TGCGCCAGCAGCACCCAGCCGGGACAGGGATCCTACGAGCAGTACTTC
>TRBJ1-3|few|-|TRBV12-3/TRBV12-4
CASSPRAGVSGNTIYF
TGTGCCAGCAGCCCCCGAGCGGGAGTATCTGGAAACACCATATATTTT
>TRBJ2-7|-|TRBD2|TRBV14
CASSQLRGLASNEQYF
TGTGCCAGCAGCCAACTCCGGGGACTAGCCTCCAACGAGCAGTACTTC
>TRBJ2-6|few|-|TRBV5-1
CASSPPVQDGANVLTF
TGCGCCAGCAGCCCTCCGGTTCAGGATGGGGCCAACGTCCTGACTTTC
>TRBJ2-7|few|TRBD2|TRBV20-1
CSGVAGAAYEQYF
TGCAGTGGGGTAGCGGGGGCCGCCTACGAGCAGTACTTC
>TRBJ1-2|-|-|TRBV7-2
CASSFKGTGDGYTF
TGTGCCAGCAGCTTTAAAGGTACCGGTGACGGCTACACCTTC
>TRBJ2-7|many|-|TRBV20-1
CSARDLVDQYF
TGCAGTGCTAGAGATCTAGTAGATCAGTACTTC
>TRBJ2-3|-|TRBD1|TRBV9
CASSVAPGQISTDTQYF
TGTGCCAGCAGCGTAGCTCCGGGACAGATTAGCACAGATACGCAGTATTTT
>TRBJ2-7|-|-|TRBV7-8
CASSLRGLSDEQYF
TGTGCCAGCAGCTTACGGGGGTTGTCGGACGAGCAGTACTTC
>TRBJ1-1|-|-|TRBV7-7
CASIMSIGGRTEAFF
TGTGCCAGCATCATGTCCATCGGGGGTAGGACTGAAGCTTTCTTT